Below are 17 T cell receptor beta chains sequenced from a single sample in a study of cytomegalovirus exposure and HLA in healthy donors. PCR used 60 Vbeta primers and 13 Jbeta primers. Some clones are missing from TCRdb's copy, which holds only in-frame ones; the method was immunoSEQ multiplex PCR. The sample consists of roughly 110,000 clones, roughly 82% of them appearing once. Specimen: PBMCs. These receptors all come from a woman between 45 and 65 years old in good health and CMV-seropositive.

The V gene is TRBV9, the J gene TRBJ1-1; maybe TRBD1 (5 bases). Germline CDR1 is SGDLS and CDR2 is YYNGEE. This CDR3 has 12 residues. V gave up 0 bases and J gave up 5 bases, with 5 bases separating them. The CDR3 region is CASSVAGTEAFF. In DNA, the CDR3 is TGTGCCAGCAGCGTAGCAGGGACTGAAGCTTTCTTT.

This sequence joins TRBV10-3 and TRBJ2-2, with D unclear. Per germline, CDR1 ENHRY and CDR2 SYGVKD. Trimming removed 10 bases at V and 0 bases at J, with 9 bases between. This CDR3 has 13 residues. CDR3 bases: TGTGCCACCTCGGTAACGAACACCGGGGAGCTGTTTTTT. Its protein is CATSVTNTGELFF.

This chain links TRBV7-2 with TRBJ2-3; 12 bases are shared with TRBD2. The CDR3 extends over 17 amino acids. Trimming cost V 4 bases and J 9 bases; bases outside gene matches: 14. The germline gives CDR1 SGHTA, CDR2 FQGNSA. CDR3 DNA: TGTGCCAGCAGCTCCGCTAGCGGGGGGGCCTACGCCCGGACGCAGTATTTT. Amino acid sequence: CASSSASGGAYARTQYF.

This sequence joins TRBV27 and TRBJ2-1; 12 nucleotides agree with TRBD1. Germline trimming cut 2 bases from V and 9 bases from J; bases unmatched to any gene: 5. CDR1 and CDR2 (germline): MNHEY, SMNVEV (reference sequence). The CDR3 is made up of 15 amino acids. CDR3 nucleotides: TGTGCCAGCAGTTTAGAGGGGACAGGGGGCGGTGAGCAGTTCTTC. Its translation: CASSLEGTGGGEQFF.

This clone was counted a single time. The chain couples TRBV9 to TRBJ1-2; no clear D gene. This CDR3 has 13 residues. Germline V gene data show CDR1 as SGDLS and CDR2 as YYNGEE. The V gene lost 0 bases and the J gene lost 6 bases, with 9 bases spanning the gap. This CDR3 reads CASSVAGLDGYTF. The DNA for the CDR3 is TGTGCCAGCAGCGTAGCGGGGTTGGATGGCTACACCTTC. Variable domain in full (rest from reference TRBV9 and TRBJ1-2): DSGVTQTPKHLITATGQRVTLRCSPRSGDLSVYWYQQSLDQGLQFLIQYYNGEERAKGNILERFSAQQFPDLHSELNLSSLELGDSALYFCASSVAGLDGYTFGSGTRLTVV.

The V call is TRBV12-5, the J call TRBJ1-2, with TRBD1 matching over 7 bases. This CDR3 spans 15 amino acids. The trim removed 8 bases at V and 4 bases at J, leaving 13 bases unmatched. From germline, CDR1 is LGHNT and CDR2 FRNRAP. DNA of the CDR3: TGTGCTAGTACTTCGTCACAGGGGCGAAGCTATGGCTACACCTTC. Translated: CASTSSQGRSYGYTF.

This rearrangement joins TRBV28 to TRBJ2-1; D possibly corresponds to TRBD2 (6 bases). Per the germline V gene, CDR1 is MDHEN and CDR2 is SYDVKM. This CDR3 is built from 13 residues. Trimming left V 10 bases short and J 7 bases short, with 17 bases between. CDR3: CATGRERRNEQFF. CDR3 in DNA: TGTGCCACGGGTCGGGAGAGGAGGAATGAGCAGTTCTTC.

This clone was seen only once. The V call is TRBV6-4, the J call TRBJ2-1, with D maybe TRBD2 (6 bases). Germline CDR1 and CDR2: MRHNA and SNTAGT. This CDR3 has 13 amino acids. The ends were cut back, 10 bases at V and 7 bases at J, with 17 bases in the middle. CDR3 amino acids: CAIPRDLGNEQFF. CDR3 coding DNA: TGTGCCATCCCTCGGGACTTAGGGAATGAGCAGTTCTTC.

V is TRBV7-2 and J is TRBJ2-5; TRBD1 aligns across 7 bases. The CDR3 totals 14 residues. Trimming removed 2 bases from V and 4 bases from J; junction bases left unmatched: 4. CDR1 is SGHTA, CDR2 FQGNSA, per germline. CDR3 bases: TGTGCCAGCAGCTTAACCGGGACAGTAGAGACCCAGTACTTC. Protein sequence: CASSLTGTVETQYF.

The chain recombines TRBV4-1 with TRBJ2-4, with D perhaps TRBD1 (5 bases). The CDR3 is 15 amino acids. The V end was cut by 3 bases, the J end by 4 bases, with 13 bases between. Germline CDR1 is MGHRA and CDR2 is YSYEKL. CDR3 amino acids: CASSHTGIGKNIQYF. Here the CDR3 DNA reads TGCGCCAGCAGCCACACAGGTATAGGTAAAAACATTCAGTACTTC.

This sequence joins TRBV6-5 and TRBJ1-5; D call uncertain. The CDR3 has 13 amino acids. The ends were cut back, 6 bases at V and 2 bases at J, with 8 bases in the middle. The germline gives CDR1 MNHEY, CDR2 SVGAGI. CDR3 coding DNA: TGTGCCAGCAGCGGAACAGGCAATCAGCCCCAGCATTTT. Translating gives CASSGTGNQPQHF.

This clone has just a few counts. This sequence joins TRBV6-5 and TRBJ1-4; 7 bases fit TRBD1. Germline V CDR1 and CDR2: MNHEY, SVGAGI. Unmatched junction bases numbered 9, after V lost 5 bases and J lost 6 bases. This CDR3 has 15 residues. The CDR3 reads CASSPTGARDEKLFF. In DNA form, the CDR3 reads TGTGCCAGCAGTCCCACAGGGGCGCGGGATGAAAAACTGTTTTTT.

This chain uses TRBV14 with TRBJ2-1; 14 nucleotides align to TRBD2. Germline V gene data show CDR1 as SGHDN and CDR2 as FVKESK. This CDR3 has 16 residues. Trimming at V came to 2 bases and at J to 8 bases, leaving 5 bases not matched to a gene. CDR3 sequence: CASSQRLAGGRDEQFF. DNA for the CDR3: TGTGCCAGCAGCCAACGACTAGCGGGGGGGCGGGATGAGCAGTTCTTC. Drawing the rest from reference TRBV14 and TRBJ2-1, the complete variable domain is EAGVTQFPSHSVIEKGQTVTLRCDPISGHDNLYWYRRVMGKEIKFLLHFVKESKQDESGMPNNRFLAERTGGTYSTLKVQPAELEDSGVYFCASSQRLAGGRDEQFFGPGTRLTVL.

This chain links TRBV5-1 with TRBJ2-1; 8 nucleotides agree with TRBD1. After removal of 0 bases from V and 4 bases from J, the junction contained 0 bases not matched to a gene. There are 14 residues in the CDR3. CDR1 is SGHRS and CDR2 is YFSETQ in the germline V gene. CDR3 in DNA: TGCGCCAGCAGCTTGGGGGACAGGTACAATGAGCAGTTCTTC. Residues: CASSLGDRYNEQFF.

V usage is TRBV7-9 and J usage is TRBJ1-4; no clear D gene. The CDR3 spans 14 residues. Germline V gene sequence: CDR1 SEHNR, CDR2 FQNEAQ (reference sequence). V shed 5 bases and J shed 8 bases, with 15 bases lying between them. The CDR3 reads CASSPGVGLEKLFF. The CDR3 DNA reads as TGTGCCAGCAGCCCGGGAGTAGGACTGGAAAAACTGTTTTTT.

The gene calls are TRBV27 and TRBJ1-1, with D unclear. This CDR3 is 14 amino acids long. V was pared by 3 bases and J by 4 bases, with 12 bases between. The germline V gene has CDR1 MNHEY and CDR2 SMNVEV (reference sequence). CDR3 loop: CASSFKLSSTEAFF. The CDR3 DNA reads as TGTGCCAGCAGTTTTAAACTAAGCAGCACTGAAGCTTTCTTT.

The chain joins TRBV2 to TRBJ1-2, with 7 bases that match TRBD1. This CDR3 is built from 13 residues. V lost 6 bases to trimming and J lost 4 bases; unmatched junction nucleotides: 5. Germline CDR1 is SNHLY and CDR2 is FYNNEI. DNA of the CDR3: TGTGCCAGCAGGACAGGGACGGTCTATGGCTACACCTTC. Its translation: CASRTGTVYGYTF.